Listed below are T cell receptor beta chains from one sample, sequenced in a study of control samples from healthy donors and cancer patients. Some clones are missing from TCRdb's copy, which holds only in-frame ones; the method was immunoSEQ multiplex PCR. Of about 160,000 clones listed, roughly 94% are singletons. Sequencing was done on a sample of blood. Receptor source: a woman between 35 and 50 years old in good health. The conserved cysteine and the conserved F or W are not part of the CDR3 here.

v_gene,CDR3aa
TRBV25-1,ASSPVTRQATYEQY
TRBV7-9,ASSGGVTAEAF
TRBV19,ASSEGSNTEAF
TRBV3-1/TRBV3-2,ASSQEWGETQY
TRBV7-7,ASSLEPILWSTLPNTEAF
TRBV13,ASSPWTSGGSETQY
TRBV14,ASSQMGGTYYEQY
TRBV6-5,ASTRDYRETQY
TRBV19,ASSISRTGNQPQH
TRBV6-6,ASSYSQGAMGEKLF
TRBV29-1,SVDIVGNTEAF
TRBV7-2,ASSLGRNYNSPLH
TRBV18,ASSPHGQEIKFTIYRYEQY
TRBV7-2,ASNRDRWSGGYT
TRBV6-5,ASSYSNFPGNTIY
TRBV4-1,ASSQDPAGAGWEQY
TRBV3-1/TRBV3-2,ASGQGTNYGYT
TRBV11-3,ASSLGSGNTIY
TRBV19,ASSVLAGSYEQY
TRBV5-4,ASSSPGQSSGNTIY
TRBV7-9,ASSLFALNEQF
TRBV7-2,ASSDQTANLGYT
TRBV2,ASSLGQIPYEQY
TRBV18,ASSPPWTGFNYGYT
TRBV3-1/TRBV3-2,ASSQLAGGEEQY
TRBV10-3,AISGVGSSTEAF
TRBV2,ASSQSPYEQY
TRBV7-2,ASRGTGYGEKLF
TRBV27,ASSRQSNYGYT
TRBV5-8,ASSFDRGAGANVLT
TRBV18,ASSSGEGYGYT
TRBV7-2,ASRSTSGRTNEQF
TRBV12-3/TRBV12-4,ASSLPRSHEQY
TRBV6-1,ASSEGGGGTEAF
TRBV6-5,ASSRDRGRGAGYT
TRBV25-1,ASSGTDFRGYT
TRBV5-8,ASAKRISNYGYT
TRBV19,ASSIGGQINQPQH
TRBV11-2,ASSWGRSNQPQH
TRBV13,ASSFRRGTEAF
TRBV19,ASGTRWRTDTQY
TRBV5-8,AGWGQKNTEAF
TRBV6-6,ASSYTDSQAF
TRBV6-6,ASSRQGRPNYGYT
TRBV5-1,ASSPAGSRGYT
TRBV5-1,ASSLSSGGGETQY